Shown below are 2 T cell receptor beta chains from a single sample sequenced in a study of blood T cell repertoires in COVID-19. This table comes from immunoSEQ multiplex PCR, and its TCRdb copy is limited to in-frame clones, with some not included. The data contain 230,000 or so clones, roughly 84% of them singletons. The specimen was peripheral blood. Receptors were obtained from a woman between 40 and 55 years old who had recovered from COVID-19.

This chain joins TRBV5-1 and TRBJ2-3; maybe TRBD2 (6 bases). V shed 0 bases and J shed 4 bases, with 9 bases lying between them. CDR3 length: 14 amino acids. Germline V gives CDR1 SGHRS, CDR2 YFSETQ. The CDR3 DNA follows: TGCGCCAGCAGCTTGGTCGGGGGTTCAGATACGCAGTATTTT. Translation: CASSLVGGSDTQYF.

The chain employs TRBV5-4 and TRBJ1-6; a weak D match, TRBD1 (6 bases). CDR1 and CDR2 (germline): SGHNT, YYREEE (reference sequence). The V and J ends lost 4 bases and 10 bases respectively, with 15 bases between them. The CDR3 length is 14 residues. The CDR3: CASSQQGDYSPLHF. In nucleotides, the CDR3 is TGTGCCAGCAGCCAACAGGGAGATTACTCACCCCTCCACTTT.